This is a list of T cell receptor beta chains from one sample in a study of blood T cell repertoires in COVID-19. Libraries were prepared by immunoSEQ multiplex PCR; TCRdb keeps only in-frame clonotypes and omits some of them. The sample shows over 100,000 clones, around four fifths of them seen only once. The sample consisted of peripheral blood. These receptors originate from a woman aged 65 to 85 with acute or convalescent COVID-19. Each CDR3 is given with its conserved first and last residue. The D gene is left open where the match is weak. Only part of the rows carry a size: once, few, many, or a class if the clone is expanded.

clone_size j_call v_call d_call cdr3_aa cdr3_nt
NA TRBJ2-2 TRBV10-3 TRBD1 CASRTGDAGELFF TGTGCCTCCCGGACAGGGGACGCCGGGGAGCTGTTTTTT
NA TRBJ2-7 TRBV5-4 TRBD1 CASSKDRGQSYEQYF TGTGCCAGCAGCAAGGACAGGGGGCAGTCCTACGAGCAGTACTTC
NA TRBJ1-4 TRBV7-9 NA CASSLEEGAKLFF TGTGCCAGCAGCTTAGAGGAGGGTGCAAAACTGTTTTTT
NA TRBJ1-3 TRBV3-1/TRBV3-2 NA CASSQAPLLTSGNTIYF TGTGCCAGCAGCCAAGCCCCCCTACTCACCTCTGGAAACACCATATATTTT
NA TRBJ1-3 TRBV18 NA CASFGQLHSGNTIYF TGTGCCAGCTTCGGACAGTTGCACTCTGGAAACACCATATATTTT
NA TRBJ2-7 TRBV29-1 TRBD1 CSAVGQGASYEQYF TGCAGCGCCGTAGGCCAGGGGGCTTCCTACGAGCAGTACTTC
NA TRBJ1-4 TRBV7-6 NA CASTCEGVKEKLFF TGTGCCAGCACCTGTGAGGGGGTTAAGGAAAAACTGTTTTTT
NA TRBJ2-3 TRBV6-4 NA CASSPGLGDTQYF TGTGCCAGCAGTCCAGGACTGGGAGATACGCAGTATTTT
NA TRBJ2-1 TRBV7-6 TRBD2 CASSSAGVRDNEQFF TGTGCCAGCAGCTCGGCGGGGGTCCGGGACAATGAGCAGTTCTTC
NA TRBJ2-7 TRBV7-9 TRBD2 CASSLWLAGGSYEQYF TGTGCCAGCAGCTTATGGTTAGCGGGAGGCTCCTACGAGCAGTACTTC
NA TRBJ2-3 TRBV7-9 TRBD1 CASSVGDSRTDTQYF TGTGCCAGCAGCGTGGGGGACAGCCGCACAGATACGCAGTATTTT
NA TRBJ1-4 TRBV19 TRBD1 CASSANVGTGTGPNEKLFF TGTGCCAGTAGTGCGAACGTCGGGACAGGGACCGGCCCTAATGAAAAACTGTTTTTT
few TRBJ2-3 TRBV19 TRBD2 CASSISPTSGGAKDTQYF TGTGCCAGTAGTATATCCCCGACTAGCGGGGGGGCGAAAGATACGCAGTATTTT
few TRBJ2-1 TRBV7-9 TRBD2 CASIPARSGRDYNEQFF TGTGCCAGCATCCCGGCCCGTAGCGGGAGGGATTACAATGAGCAGTTCTTC
NA TRBJ1-2 TRBV6-5 NA CASTEGRDYGYTF TGTGCCAGCACGGAAGGGAGGGACTATGGCTACACCTTC
NA TRBJ1-6 TRBV6-1 TRBD1 CASSETGVSPLHF TGTGCCAGCAGTGAAACAGGGGTGTCACCCCTCCACTTT
NA TRBJ2-2 TRBV11-2 NA CASSTVQSNGELFF TGTGCCAGCAGCACCGTTCAGTCGAACGGGGAGCTGTTTTTT
NA TRBJ2-1 TRBV19 TRBD2 CASSILLGLAEQFF TGTGCCAGTAGTATCCTCCTGGGACTAGCGGAGCAGTTCTTC
NA TRBJ2-6 TRBV6-5 TRBD2 CASRGLAAGANVLTF TGTGCCAGCAGGGGACTAGCGGCTGGGGCCAACGTCCTGACTTTC
NA TRBJ2-4 TRBV7-8 NA CASSPTGVAKNIQYF TGTGCCAGCAGCCCTACAGGAGTAGCCAAAAACATTCAGTACTTC
NA TRBJ2-2 TRBV7-2 TRBD2 CASSLARLAGANTGELFF TGTGCCAGCAGCTTAGCACGACTAGCGGGAGCTAACACCGGGGAGCTGTTTTTT
NA TRBJ2-2 TRBV6-1 TRBD1 CASSEAVAGTGVTGELFF TGTGCCAGCAGTGAAGCCGTAGCCGGGACAGGGGTCACCGGGGAGCTGTTTTTT
NA TRBJ2-7 TRBV3-1/TRBV3-2 TRBD2 CASSPTSGGGYEQYF TGTGCCAGCAGCCCTACTAGCGGGGGGGGCTACGAGCAGTACTTC
NA TRBJ2-1 TRBV18 NA CASSPRQASYNEQFF TGTGCCAGCTCACCTAGACAGGCCTCCTACAATGAGCAGTTCTTC
NA TRBJ1-1 TRBV11-1 NA CASRQRGSPLNTEAFF TGTGCCAGCCGCCAGAGGGGGTCCCCCTTGAACACTGAAGCTTTCTTT
NA TRBJ1-4 TRBV5-4 TRBD1 CASSLGDRGGEKLFF TGTGCCAGCAGCTTGGGGGACAGGGGCGGTGAAAAACTGTTTTTT
NA TRBJ2-5 TRBV30 TRBD2 CACLTSGRMETQYF TGTGCCTGTTTGACTAGCGGGAGGATGGAGACCCAGTACTTC
once TRBJ2-1 TRBV24-1 NA CATSGLSAASYNEQFF TGTGCCACCAGTGGCCTTAGCGCAGCTTCCTACAATGAGCAGTTCTTC
NA TRBJ1-4 TRBV6-5 TRBD1 CASSYLGTGHEKLFF TGTGCCAGCAGTTACCTCGGGACAGGCCATGAAAAACTGTTTTTT
once TRBJ1-1 TRBV7-2 NA CASSLGPGAGEAFF TGTGCCAGCAGCTTAGGGCCAGGGGCCGGGGAAGCTTTCTTT
NA TRBJ1-4 TRBV5-4 NA CASSFRGNEKLFF TGTGCCAGCAGCTTCAGGGGTAATGAAAAACTGTTTTTT
once TRBJ1-1 TRBV2 NA CASSTYRAPTEAFF TGTGCCAGCAGTACTTACAGGGCGCCCACTGAAGCTTTCTTT
NA TRBJ2-5 TRBV29-1 NA CSVDQGETQYF TGCAGCGTTGACCAGGGGGAGACCCAGTACTTC
few TRBJ1-6 TRBV7-9 NA CASRGSGTLNSPLHF TGTGCCAGCAGGGGTTCCGGGACACTGAATTCACCCCTCCACTTT
once TRBJ1-6 TRBV15 NA CATSRDSAGRRTNSPLHF TGTGCCACCAGCAGAGATTCGGCAGGGCGAAGGACCAATTCACCCCTCCACTTT